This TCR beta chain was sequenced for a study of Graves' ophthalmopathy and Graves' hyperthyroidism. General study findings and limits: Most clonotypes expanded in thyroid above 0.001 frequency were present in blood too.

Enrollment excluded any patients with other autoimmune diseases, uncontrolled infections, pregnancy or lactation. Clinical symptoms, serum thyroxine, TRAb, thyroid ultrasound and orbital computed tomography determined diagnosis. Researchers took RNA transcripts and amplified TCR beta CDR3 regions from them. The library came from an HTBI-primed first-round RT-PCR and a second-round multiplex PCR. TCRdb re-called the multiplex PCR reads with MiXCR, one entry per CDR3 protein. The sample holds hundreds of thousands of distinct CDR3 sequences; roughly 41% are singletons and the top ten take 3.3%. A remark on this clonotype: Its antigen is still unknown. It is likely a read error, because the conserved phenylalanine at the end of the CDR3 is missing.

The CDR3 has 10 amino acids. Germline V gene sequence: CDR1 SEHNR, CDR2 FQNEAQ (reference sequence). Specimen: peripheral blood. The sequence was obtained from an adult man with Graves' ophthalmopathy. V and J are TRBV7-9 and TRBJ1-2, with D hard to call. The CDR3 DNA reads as TGTGCTAGCAGCCCCGGGGTCTACACCTAC. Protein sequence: CASSPGVYTY.